A selection of T cell receptor beta chains follows, all from one sample in a study of early T cells in non-severe SARS-CoV-2 infection. TCRdb reprocessed the 5' RACE reads with MiXCR, giving one entry per CDR3 protein. The data show just under 65,000 distinct CDR3 sequences, 8% to 9% seen once. Sequencing used whole blood, obtained at baseline. The receptors derive from an adult who was a healthcare worker with PCR-confirmed SARS-CoV-2 infection or an uninfected control (not recorded which). CDR3s include the opening cysteine and the closing phenylalanine or tryptophan. Fields, in order: J gene, clone size, D gene, V gene, CDR3 DNA, CDR3 protein. D genes are given only for firm matches. Clone sizes are given selectively: once, few, many, or a class where the clone is expanded.

j_gene: TRBJ2-7; abundance: few; d_gene: TRBD2; v_gene: TRBV7-8; CDR3nt: TGTGCCAGCAGCCCCCGACTAGCGGTTACCTACGAGCAGTACTTC; CDR3aa: CASSPRLAVTYEQYF
j_gene: TRBJ1-5; abundance: few; d_gene: .; v_gene: TRBV12-3/TRBV12-4; CDR3nt: TGTGCCAGCAGTTCCCGGGACGGGTATAGCAATCAGCCCCAGCATTTT; CDR3aa: CASSSRDGYSNQPQHF
j_gene: TRBJ1-5; abundance: many; d_gene: .; v_gene: TRBV6-5; CDR3nt: TGTGCCAGCAGCCCCTTTGAGGGGTTAAGTCAGCCCCAGCATTTT; CDR3aa: CASSPFEGLSQPQHF
j_gene: TRBJ1-2; abundance: .; d_gene: .; v_gene: TRBV27; CDR3nt: TGTGCCAGCAGTTTACAGGCAGGGGCCAACTATGGCTACACCTTC; CDR3aa: CASSLQAGANYGYTF
j_gene: TRBJ2-7; abundance: medium-sized; d_gene: .; v_gene: TRBV6-2/TRBV6-3; CDR3nt: TGTGCCAGCAGTCCGGGACCGGGGGAGCAGTACTTC; CDR3aa: CASSPGPGEQYF
j_gene: TRBJ1-1; abundance: many; d_gene: .; v_gene: TRBV18; CDR3nt: TGTGCCAGCTCAGGGACGGCGATGAACACTGAAGCTTTCTTT; CDR3aa: CASSGTAMNTEAFF
j_gene: TRBJ2-5; abundance: .; d_gene: .; v_gene: TRBV5-4; CDR3nt: TGTGCCAGCAGCTTGCGGGTTTTGGGGATTTCCGACCAAGAGACCCAGTACTTC; CDR3aa: CASSLRVLGISDQETQYF
j_gene: TRBJ2-7; abundance: many; d_gene: TRBD2; v_gene: TRBV20-1; CDR3nt: TGCAGTGCTAGAGATACTAGCGGGAGGGAGGAGCAGTACTTC; CDR3aa: CSARDTSGREEQYF
j_gene: TRBJ2-6; abundance: many; d_gene: .; v_gene: TRBV12-5; CDR3nt: TGTGCTAGTGGTCGGTCTGGGGCCAACGTCCTGACTTTC; CDR3aa: CASGRSGANVLTF
j_gene: TRBJ1-1; abundance: few; d_gene: .; v_gene: TRBV11-2; CDR3nt: TGTGCCAGCAGCGAATACCGGGGGAAAACGGGGACTGAAGCTTTCTTT; CDR3aa: CASSEYRGKTGTEAFF
j_gene: TRBJ2-1; abundance: many; d_gene: TRBD1; v_gene: TRBV4-3; CDR3nt: TGCGCCAGCACATCATTGGACAGGGGAGGTGATGAGCAGTTCTTC; CDR3aa: CASTSLDRGGDEQFF
j_gene: TRBJ2-7; abundance: .; d_gene: .; v_gene: TRBV3-1; CDR3nt: TGTGCCAGCAGCCAGCGGGACTACGAGCAGTACTTC; CDR3aa: CASSQRDYEQYF
j_gene: TRBJ2-7; abundance: many; d_gene: .; v_gene: TRBV18; CDR3nt: TGTGCCAGCTCACCTCAGGGAGGTACCTACGAGCAGTACTTC; CDR3aa: CASSPQGGTYEQYF
j_gene: TRBJ2-7; abundance: few; d_gene: .; v_gene: TRBV7-2; CDR3nt: TGTGCCAGCAGCTTAGGTGGGCCCGGCGGCGAGCAGTACTTC; CDR3aa: CASSLGGPGGEQYF
j_gene: TRBJ2-3; abundance: .; d_gene: .; v_gene: TRBV7-2; CDR3nt: TGTGCCAGCAGCTTAGTTGGGGGGCTCTCAGATACGCAGTATTTT; CDR3aa: CASSLVGGLSDTQYF
j_gene: TRBJ2-1; abundance: few; d_gene: .; v_gene: TRBV11-2; CDR3nt: TGTGCCAGCAGCCCTATCCAGGGGGAGGGCAATGAGCAGTTCTTC; CDR3aa: CASSPIQGEGNEQFF
j_gene: TRBJ1-2; abundance: .; d_gene: TRBD1; v_gene: TRBV7-4; CDR3nt: TGTGCCAGCAGCTTAGCAGGGGGCGCCTACTATGGCTACACCTTC; CDR3aa: CASSLAGGAYYGYTF
j_gene: TRBJ2-3; abundance: .; d_gene: .; v_gene: TRBV7-3; CDR3nt: TGTGCCAGCAGCTTACAGGGCCAGGGAGATACGCAGTATTTT; CDR3aa: CASSLQGQGDTQYF
j_gene: TRBJ1-5; abundance: .; d_gene: .; v_gene: TRBV12-3/TRBV12-4; CDR3nt: TGTGCCAGCAGTTTATTCGACACAGTCAATCAGCCCCAGCATTTT; CDR3aa: CASSLFDTVNQPQHF
j_gene: TRBJ2-5; abundance: few; d_gene: .; v_gene: TRBV15; CDR3nt: TGTGCCACCAAGAGGGGAATACGGGAGACCCAGTACTTC; CDR3aa: CATKRGIRETQYF
j_gene: TRBJ1-1; abundance: .; d_gene: .; v_gene: TRBV3-1; CDR3nt: TGTGCCAGCAGCCCGGGGACTGAAGCTTTCTTT; CDR3aa: CASSPGTEAFF
j_gene: TRBJ2-7; abundance: .; d_gene: .; v_gene: TRBV7-9; CDR3nt: TGTGCCAGCAGCCTCCACGGGGGGCCCGGCTACGAGCAGTACTTC; CDR3aa: CASSLHGGPGYEQYF
j_gene: TRBJ2-5; abundance: .; d_gene: .; v_gene: TRBV7-6; CDR3nt: TGTGCCAGCAGCTTCCCCCCCGCAACGGAGACCCAGTACTTC; CDR3aa: CASSFPPATETQYF
j_gene: TRBJ2-1; abundance: few; d_gene: TRBD2; v_gene: TRBV7-2; CDR3nt: TGTGCCAGCAGGTTATTGGGAGGGGAAGGCGGCAATGAGCAGTTCTTC; CDR3aa: CASRLLGGEGGNEQFF
j_gene: TRBJ2-7; abundance: few; d_gene: TRBD1; v_gene: TRBV11-2; CDR3nt: TGTGCCAGCAGCTCGACCAGGGGGCTCGGCGAGCAGTACTTC; CDR3aa: CASSSTRGLGEQYF
j_gene: TRBJ2-2; abundance: .; d_gene: .; v_gene: TRBV11-2; CDR3nt: TGTGCCAGCAGCTTAGACAGGGTAGCCGGGGAGCTGTTTTTT; CDR3aa: CASSLDRVAGELFF
j_gene: TRBJ1-5; abundance: many; d_gene: .; v_gene: TRBV21-1; CDR3nt: TGTGCCAGCAGCAAAGGGAAGGACAGGGTTGGCAATCAGCCCCAGCATTTT; CDR3aa: CASSKGKDRVGNQPQHF
j_gene: TRBJ1-2; abundance: many; d_gene: .; v_gene: TRBV10-3; CDR3nt: TGTGCCACCAGACCGCCCGTTGGTGGCTACACCTTC; CDR3aa: CATRPPVGGYTF
j_gene: TRBJ2-1; abundance: few; d_gene: TRBD2; v_gene: TRBV20-1; CDR3nt: TGCAGTGCTGGGGGCGTATTCGCTAGCGGGAACAATGAGCAGTTCTTC; CDR3aa: CSAGGVFASGNNEQFF
j_gene: TRBJ1-3; abundance: .; d_gene: .; v_gene: TRBV7-2; CDR3nt: TGTGCCAGCAGCCCCGCCTCGTACTCTGGAAACACCATATATTTT; CDR3aa: CASSPASYSGNTIYF
j_gene: TRBJ2-1; abundance: few; d_gene: TRBD2; v_gene: TRBV4-1; CDR3nt: TGCGCCAGCAGCCCCCGGACTAGCGGGAATGACAATGAGCAGTTCTTC; CDR3aa: CASSPRTSGNDNEQFF
j_gene: TRBJ1-1; abundance: many; d_gene: .; v_gene: TRBV20-1; CDR3nt: TGCAGTGCTAGAGCCCCGGGGAGGGTCACTGAAGCTTTCTTT; CDR3aa: CSARAPGRVTEAFF
j_gene: TRBJ1-2; abundance: once; d_gene: .; v_gene: TRBV7-2; CDR3nt: TGTGCCAGCAGCCTTAGGGAGGCCGGCTATGGCTACACCTTC; CDR3aa: CASSLREAGYGYTF
j_gene: TRBJ2-7; abundance: .; d_gene: .; v_gene: TRBV29-1; CDR3nt: TGCAGCGTTGTTCGATCCTACGAGCAGTACTTC; CDR3aa: CSVVRSYEQYF
j_gene: TRBJ2-7; abundance: few; d_gene: TRBD2; v_gene: TRBV20-1; CDR3nt: TGCAGTGCATGGACTAGTGGCGAGCAGTACTTC; CDR3aa: CSAWTSGEQYF
j_gene: TRBJ2-5; abundance: few; d_gene: .; v_gene: TRBV12-3/TRBV12-4; CDR3nt: TGTGCCAGCAGTTCCCTGGGTCCCCTTACCCAGTACTTC; CDR3aa: CASSSLGPLTQYF
j_gene: TRBJ1-5; abundance: many; d_gene: .; v_gene: TRBV6-5; CDR3nt: TGTGCCAGCAGCCCAGGGTTTAGCAATCAGCCCCAGCATTTT; CDR3aa: CASSPGFSNQPQHF
j_gene: TRBJ2-7; abundance: .; d_gene: .; v_gene: TRBV5-4; CDR3nt: TGTGCCAGCAGCTTGGGACGGTTCGGGCGCGAGCAGTACTTC; CDR3aa: CASSLGRFGREQYF
j_gene: TRBJ2-5; abundance: many; d_gene: .; v_gene: TRBV27; CDR3nt: TGTGCCAGCAGTTTGATTGGGCTCGCAGCAGAGACCCAGTACTTC; CDR3aa: CASSLIGLAAETQYF
j_gene: TRBJ2-1; abundance: .; d_gene: .; v_gene: TRBV18; CDR3nt: TGTGCCAGCTCACCTGGGCGACTAGGTGAGCAGTTCTTC; CDR3aa: CASSPGRLGEQFF
j_gene: TRBJ1-3; abundance: .; d_gene: .; v_gene: TRBV12-3/TRBV12-4; CDR3nt: TGTGCCAGCAGGGGGGCCTCTGGAAACACCATATATTTT; CDR3aa: CASRGASGNTIYF
j_gene: TRBJ1-1; abundance: .; d_gene: TRBD1; v_gene: TRBV4-2; CDR3nt: TGTGCCAGCAGCCAAGATCGGCAGGGGGGAGCTGAAGCTTTCTTT; CDR3aa: CASSQDRQGGAEAFF
j_gene: TRBJ2-1; abundance: few; d_gene: TRBD1; v_gene: TRBV24-1; CDR3nt: TGTGCCACCAGTGACACAGGGGCCGGGAACAATGAGCAGTTCTTC; CDR3aa: CATSDTGAGNNEQFF
j_gene: TRBJ2-3; abundance: many; d_gene: .; v_gene: TRBV6-6; CDR3nt: TGTGCCAGCAGTTACTCGAGTCTGGGGACAGATACGCAGTATTTT; CDR3aa: CASSYSSLGTDTQYF
j_gene: TRBJ2-1; abundance: few; d_gene: .; v_gene: TRBV12-3/TRBV12-4; CDR3nt: TGTGCCAGCAGTTTAAGGTTAACAGTAACCTACAATGAGCAGTTCTTC; CDR3aa: CASSLRLTVTYNEQFF
j_gene: TRBJ2-1; abundance: few; d_gene: TRBD2; v_gene: TRBV20-1; CDR3nt: TGCAGTCAACTGACTAGCGGGAACTACAATGAGCAGTTCTTC; CDR3aa: CSQLTSGNYNEQFF
j_gene: TRBJ2-2; abundance: few; d_gene: TRBD2; v_gene: TRBV12-3/TRBV12-4; CDR3nt: TGTGCCAGCAGTACTACTAGGCGGGAGGACGGCGGGGAGCTGTTTTTT; CDR3aa: CASSTTRREDGGELFF
j_gene: TRBJ2-6; abundance: many; d_gene: .; v_gene: TRBV15; CDR3nt: TGTGCCACCGCACGGGGCTCTGGGGCCAACGTCCTGACTTTC; CDR3aa: CATARGSGANVLTF
j_gene: TRBJ1-1; abundance: many; d_gene: .; v_gene: TRBV7-2; CDR3nt: TGTGCCAGCAGCTTACCCTACAGGGACACTGAAGCTTTCTTT; CDR3aa: CASSLPYRDTEAFF
j_gene: TRBJ1-5; abundance: .; d_gene: .; v_gene: TRBV18; CDR3nt: TGTGCCAGCTCACCGGATAGCAATCAGCCCCAGCATTTT; CDR3aa: CASSPDSNQPQHF
j_gene: TRBJ2-7; abundance: few; d_gene: .; v_gene: TRBV29-1; CDR3nt: TGCAGCGTCGGGGACCAACTCTCCGAGCAGTACTTC; CDR3aa: CSVGDQLSEQYF
j_gene: TRBJ2-7; abundance: .; d_gene: TRBD1; v_gene: TRBV5-1; CDR3nt: TGCGCCAGCAGCGTAACGGGACAGGGTTTCGGCGAGCAGTACTTC; CDR3aa: CASSVTGQGFGEQYF
j_gene: TRBJ1-2; abundance: few; d_gene: TRBD1; v_gene: TRBV5-5; CDR3nt: TGTGCCAGCAGAAGACAGGGGCCAATCTATGGCTACACCTTC; CDR3aa: CASRRQGPIYGYTF
j_gene: TRBJ1-1; abundance: few; d_gene: TRBD1; v_gene: TRBV7-9; CDR3nt: TGTGCCAGCAGCTTAGTAGGGACAGGGGGCGCCGAAGCTTTCTTT; CDR3aa: CASSLVGTGGAEAFF
j_gene: TRBJ1-1; abundance: .; d_gene: .; v_gene: TRBV12-3/TRBV12-4; CDR3nt: TGTGCCAGCAAGTTGGTGGGCTCGAACACTGAAGCTTTCTTT; CDR3aa: CASKLVGSNTEAFF